The clone carrying this T cell receptor beta chain was detected ten times or more. Antigen specificity is unknown. Amplification targeted TCR beta CDR3 regions from RNA transcripts. During a first-round RT-PCR of the TCR CDR3, the HTBI primer set was used. TCRdb recomputed calls from the multiplex PCR reads with MiXCR, one row per CDR3 protein. Here the sample spans roughly 740,000 distinct CDR3 sequences, 15% to 20% being singletons. The data belong to a study of T cells in Graves' hyperthyroidism and ophthalmopathy. General study findings and limits: The blood repertoire included most of the expanded thyroid clonotypes above 0.001. Separation of ophthalmopathy from stable hyperthyroidism was achieved by a 13 V-J model.

Those patients with uncontrolled infection, other autoimmune disease, pregnancy or lactation were excluded. This clonotype was obtained from a man aged 18 to 30 with Graves' hyperthyroidism. Material for sequencing was blood.

In DNA form, the CDR3 reads TGTGCCAGCAGTCCCCACCTAAAGGCCTACGAGCAGTACTTC. Translating it yields CASSPHLKAYEQYF. J is TRBJ2-7 and V is TRBV28, with no clear D. Trimming shortened V by 5 bases and J by 2 bases, and 13 bases separated the two germline ends. The CDR3 sequence is 14 residues long. Germline V CDR1 and CDR2: MDHEN, SYDVKM.